The 16 T cell receptor beta chains below come from one sample, sequenced in a study of a mutant IDH1 vaccine in newly diagnosed glioma. Time point here: baseline, week 1 (first vaccination visit). Sample treatment: pre-vaccination baseline after standard-of-care therapy. Some clones are missing from TCRdb's copy, which holds only in-frame ones; the method was immunoSEQ multiplex PCR. The sample carries roughly 51,000 clones, 75% to 90% recorded once. The material sequenced was PBMCs, taken from a glioma patient treated with radiotherapy, temozolomide or both. Receptors were obtained from a man aged 35 to 55 with glioma.

This rearrangement joins TRBV6-5 to TRBJ2-7, with TRBD2 as a possible D gene (5 bases). Trimming left V 2 bases short and J 2 bases short, with 7 bases between. The germline gives CDR1 MNHEY, CDR2 SVGAGI. The length of the CDR3 is 13 residues. The CDR3 DNA is TGTGCCAGCAGTTACCCCGGGACCTACGAGCAGTACTTC. Amino acids: CASSYPGTYEQYF.

The chain uses TRBV5-6 and TRBJ2-2, with 10 bases matching TRBD1. Trimming at V came to 5 bases and at J to 5 bases, leaving 9 bases not matched to a gene. The CDR3 loop spans 16 amino acids. Germline CDR1 reads SGHDT; CDR2 reads YYEEEE. The chain's CDR3 is CASRYRQGALTGELFF. The DNA of the CDR3 is TGTGCCAGCAGATATAGACAGGGGGCTCTGACCGGGGAGCTGTTTTTT.

V usage is TRBV7-2 and J usage is TRBJ2-5; 7 bases line up with TRBD2. Trimming at V came to 1 base and at J to 2 bases, leaving 1 base not matched to a gene. Per the germline V gene, CDR1 is SGHTA and CDR2 is FQGNSA. CDR3 length: 14 amino acids. CDR3 amino acids: CASSLGAGQETQYF. CDR3 nucleotide sequence: TGTGCCAGCAGCTTAGGAGCGGGACAAGAGACCCAGTACTTC.

The rearrangement uses TRBV27 and TRBJ2-5; possibly TRBD1 for D (6 bases). V was shortened by 6 bases and J by 0 bases, with 23 bases between the two germline ends. The germline V gene has CDR1 MNHEY and CDR2 SMNVEV (reference sequence). The CDR3 totals 18 residues. The CDR3 DNA sequence: TGTGCCAGCAGCCCTAGGGGCCCCATAGGGGGAAACCAAGAGACCCAGTACTTC. Translation gives CASSPRGPIGGNQETQYF.

The genes are TRBV7-2 and TRBJ2-2; 11 bases fit TRBD2. Trimming removed 5 bases from V and 5 bases from J; junction bases left unmatched: 7. CDR1 SGHTA and CDR2 FQGNSA come from the germline V gene. The CDR3 loop spans 16 amino acids. In DNA, the CDR3 is TGTGCCAGCAGCGGAACTAGCGGGAGTTATACCGGGGAGCTGTTTTTT. Translated, it gives CASSGTSGSYTGELFF.

The gene calls are TRBV6-5 and TRBJ1-1; no clear D gene. This CDR3 spans 13 amino acids. The V gene lost 7 bases and the J gene lost 2 bases, with 11 bases spanning the gap. Looked up from germline, CDR1 is MNHEY and CDR2 is SVGAGI. This chain's CDR3 is CASNRGLNTEAFF. The CDR3 DNA sequence: TGTGCCAGCAACCGAGGGCTCAACACTGAAGCTTTCTTT.

This chain joins TRBV27 and TRBJ1-2, with a tentative D call TRBD1 (6 bases). This CDR3 spans 16 amino acids. Trimming took 6 bases from V and 3 from J, leaving 20 bases between them. CDR1 and CDR2 (germline): MNHEY, SMNVEV (reference sequence). This chain's CDR3 is CASRRGLGSRDYGYTF. CDR3 nucleotides: TGTGCCAGCAGAAGGGGGTTGGGGTCCCGGGACTATGGCTACACCTTC.

The CDR3: CASSLLRASGANVLTF. In DNA form, the CDR3 reads TGTGCCAGCAGTTTGCTTAGGGCGTCTGGGGCCAACGTCCTGACTTTC. This chain links TRBV27 with TRBJ2-6, with no clear D. Trimming removed 3 bases from V and 1 base from J, with 10 bases in between. Germline lookup yields CDR1 MNHEY and CDR2 SMNVEV (reference sequence). The CDR3 loop spans 16 amino acids.

This clone showed up just once. This chain uses TRBV5-8 with TRBJ2-5, with TRBD1 matching 7 bases. Trimming took 0 bases from V and 5 from J; bases not matched to a gene: 10. The CDR3 runs to 16 residues. CDR1 and CDR2 from the germline V gene are SGHTS and YDEGEE. This CDR3 reads CASSLARTGWKETQYF. CDR3 sequence (DNA): TGTGCCAGCAGCTTGGCCAGGACAGGCTGGAAGGAGACCCAGTACTTC.

The J gene is TRBJ1-1, the V gene TRBV27; no definite D call. Trimming pared 4 bases from V and 3 bases from J, leaving 3 bases between. The CDR3 runs to 11 residues. The germline V gene has CDR1 MNHEY and CDR2 SMNVEV (reference sequence). DNA for the CDR3: TGTGCCAGCAGTTACGACACTGAAGCTTTCTTT. Translation: CASSYDTEAFF.

The chain is built from TRBV7-9 and TRBJ2-3, with TRBD1 matching 7 bases. The trim removed 6 bases at V and 6 bases at J, leaving 12 bases unmatched. Germline V gene sequence: CDR1 SEHNR, CDR2 FQNEAQ (reference sequence). The CDR3 is 15 amino acids. The DNA of the CDR3 is TGTGCCAGCAGTCGACCCGGACAGGTGGGGGATACGCAGTATTTT. Amino acids: CASSRPGQVGDTQYF.

This clone has just a few counts. The chain joins TRBV25-1 to TRBJ2-3; 7 nucleotides align to TRBD2. The V gene's germline CDR1 is MGHDK and CDR2 SYGVNS. CDR3 length: 15 amino acids. Trimming cost V 6 bases and J 6 bases; bases outside gene matches: 12. The CDR3: CASSPRGGEGDTQYF. In DNA, the CDR3 is TGTGCCAGCAGCCCTAGGGGCGGGGAGGGGGATACGCAGTATTTT. The whole variable domain, filled in from reference TRBV25-1 and TRBJ2-3, reads EADIYQTPRYLVIGTGKKITLECSQTMGHDKMYWYQQDPGMELHLIHYSYGVNSTEKGDLSSESTVSRIRTEHFPLTLESARPSHTSQYLCASSPRGGEGDTQYFGPGTRLTVL.

The rearrangement joins TRBV7-8 to TRBJ2-7; 8 bases are a match to TRBD1. V dropped 6 bases and J dropped 3; count of bases not matched to a gene: 7. Germline CDR1 SGHVS, CDR2 FQNEAQ. This CDR3 is 14 amino acids long. Here the CDR3 DNA reads TGTGCCAGCAGTAACAGGGGGTTAATCTACGAGCAGTACTTC. This sequence encodes CASSNRGLIYEQYF.

The chain has TRBV25-1 and TRBJ1-2; the match to TRBD1 covers 9 bases. Germline loops: CDR1 MGHDK, CDR2 SYGVNS. This CDR3 has 11 amino acids. The V segment lost 8 bases and the J segment 8 bases; nucleotides outside the gene matches: 3. CDR3 amino acids: CASWTGEGYTF. The DNA of the CDR3 is TGTGCCAGCTGGACAGGGGAGGGCTACACCTTC.

The V gene is TRBV9, the J gene TRBJ1-2; D gene uncertain. V lost 1 base and J 8 bases, leaving 12 bases between the germline ends. CDR1 and CDR2 (germline): SGDLS, YYNGEE. The CDR3 extends over 13 amino acids. CDR3 sequence (DNA): TGTGCCAGCAGCGTAAGCGGGGTCGGAGGCTACACCTTC. Residues: CASSVSGVGGYTF.

The chain couples TRBV7-3 to TRBJ2-7; D might be TRBD1 (6 bases). Per the germline V gene, CDR1 is SGHTA and CDR2 is FQGTGA. Trimming took off 4 bases at V and 5 bases at J, with 12 bases between the two ends. This CDR3 spans 13 amino acids. The CDR3 protein is CASSSDRSHEQYF. In DNA form, the CDR3 reads TGTGCCAGCAGCTCGGACAGATCTCACGAGCAGTACTTC.